The present entry profiles one T cell receptor beta chain with its context. Its antigen remains unknown. The data belong to a study of T cells in Graves' hyperthyroidism and ophthalmopathy. Findings of the study overall: The model predicted ophthalmopathy a median roughly six months before onset.

Amplified TCR beta CDR3 regions derived from RNA transcripts. The HTBI primer set was used in a first-round RT-PCR of the TCR CDR3. TCRdb used MiXCR to reprocess the multiplex PCR reads, holding one entry per CDR3 protein. This sample has 540,000 or so distinct CDR3 sequences, with about a sixth found just once. The CDR3 is 12 residues long. Trimming stripped 5 bases from V and 4 bases from J, with 6 bases between. Germline loops: CDR1 KGHSH, CDR2 LQKENI. Clinicians diagnosed patients from clinical symptoms, serum thyroxine and TRAb, thyroid ultrasound and orbital computed tomography. The sequenced sample consisted of blood. This rearrangement joins TRBV18 to TRBJ2-1; D not certain. This receptor was identified in a woman aged 30 to 39 with Graves' hyperthyroidism. The CDR3 nucleotides are TGTGCCAGCTCAACCCAATACAATGAGCAGTTCTTC. This encodes CASSTQYNEQFF.